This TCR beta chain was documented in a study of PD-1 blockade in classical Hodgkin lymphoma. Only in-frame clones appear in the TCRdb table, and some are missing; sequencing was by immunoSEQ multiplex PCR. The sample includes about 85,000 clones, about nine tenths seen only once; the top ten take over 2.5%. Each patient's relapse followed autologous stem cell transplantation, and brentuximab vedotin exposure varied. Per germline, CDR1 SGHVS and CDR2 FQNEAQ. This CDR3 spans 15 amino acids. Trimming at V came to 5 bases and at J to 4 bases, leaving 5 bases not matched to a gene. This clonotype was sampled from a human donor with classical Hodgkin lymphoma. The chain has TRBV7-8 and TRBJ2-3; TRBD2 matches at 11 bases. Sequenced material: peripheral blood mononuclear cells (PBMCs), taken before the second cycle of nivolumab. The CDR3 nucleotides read TGTGCCAGCAGCCCCACTAGCGGGAGTGCAGATACGCAGTATTTT. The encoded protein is CASSPTSGSADTQYF.